This entry concerns a single TCR beta chain. The antigen it recognizes is unknown. The input lacks base qualities; no much larger clone sits a single base away. The sample is drawn from a study of shared clonotypes between healthy human individuals (dated by TCRdb to the early 2020s). Context from the whole study: The cohort comprised two women and three men aged 18 to 49 years. For each donor, CD4 naive and CD4 memory were each given three plates, CD8 naive was given two plates, and CD8 memory was given one plate. Between about 0.85 and 8.9 billion PBMCs per donor were obtained by leukapheresis. The study deeply sequenced blood TCR repertoires of several healthy adults to estimate repertoire size and the extent of clonotype sharing between individuals. Different laboratories and diverse techniques were used to prepare libraries and sequence TCR repertoires, to increase sequencing depth and limit assay-specific biases.

The paper as a whole reports these results and caveats: The genetic and exposure-history diversity represented was limited by the small number of donors. Only blood was sampled, and tissue TCR repertoires likely differ from those in blood. Larger estimated clonotype richness was generally found for naive subsets than for memory subsets. Approximately 5% of naive CD4, around 3.5% of naive CD8, 2.3% of memory CD4, and over 0.35% of memory CD8 clonotypes were shared across four donors. Compared with non-shared clonotypes, the clonotypes found in all four sorted-subset donors had higher generation probabilities. Incomplete sequencing was indicated by rarefaction of sorted-subset datasets, despite the large sequencing depth. Pairwise subsampling led to the expectation that sequencing depth would affect the degree of clonotype sharing among donors.

CDR1 SQVTM and CDR2 ANQGSEA were looked up in the germline V gene. V and J are truncated by 0 bases and 7 bases respectively, leaving an intervening sequence of 12 bases. From its cysteine to its phenylalanine, the CDR3 spans 13 amino acids. Only the CDR3 part of the read is kept: 39 bases, read in frame from the first base. The donors were healthy, HIV-negative adults with no recently reported acute infections or vaccinations. Every donor was a Caucasian adult residing in Nashville, Tennessee, USA. CD4+ T cells were enriched by magnetic negative selection; naive cells were then positively selected on CD45RA, and the negative fraction formed the memory subset. Blood was obtained by leukapheresis, after which PBMCs were separated by Ficoll-Histopaque density gradient centrifugation and cryopreserved in liquid nitrogen vapor phase. Analytical flow cytometry was used to check the purity and quantity of each magnetically sorted T cell population. Genomic DNA was isolated from each sorted fraction and quantified by UV absorbance on a Nanodrop 2000c.

Using the deep immunoSEQ assay, multiplex PCR amplified TCR CDR3 regions from genomic DNA. Extracted genomic DNA from each cell subset was spread evenly across all wells of several immunoSEQ 96-well plates, with each plate serving as a replicate. For sorted subsets, each replicate PCR was loaded with 200 ng genomic DNA, equivalent to 32,000 or so T cell genomes. Purified libraries were measured with a Qubit 3.0 fluorometer, size-checked on a Bioanalyzer 2100, and measured again with the KAPA Library Quantification kit. Every immunoSEQ 96-well plate was sequenced on a dedicated single-read 150-cycle Illumina NextSeq 550 flow cell. The original methods were these. Because only junctional sequences without quality scores were contained in the immunoSEQ output, filtering matching that applied to full-length reads could not be performed. Sequences were annotated with PyIR, a Python wrapper for IgBLAST v1.9, and V/J genes and CDR3 were assigned using IMGT germline references. Reads with weak V/J assignments (E-value above 1e-6), missing CDR3, stop codons, out-of-frame junctions, or ambiguous translated residues were removed. V3J clonotypes were defined as sequences sharing an identical inferred V gene, J gene, and CDR3 amino acid sequence. Percentage overlap between repertoires was computed as shared unique clonotypes divided by the size of the smaller repertoire. Repertoire richness was assessed with RTK rarefaction, the Chao1 estimator, and Recon v2.1 estimates of unobserved clonotypes. Generation probabilities were computed with OLGA for all TCRbeta clonotypes obtained by the gDNA method from a handful of donors. Imported from immuneACCESS, the table was reduced by TCRdb to in-frame sequences with V and J called. These copies leave out some clones; in studies compared against another copy, an unresolved V gene accounts for under half, and the cause of the remainder is not known. For V, J and clone size, that table is used; D and trimming come from the DNA. This sample lists some 680,000 clones; 73% were detected once. Jointly, the top ten make up around 1.7% of the sample.

The sequence was collected from a woman younger than 45 in good health. The sample was memory CD4+ T cells sorted from blood. Per the publication, the cell subset or site label means: CD45RA-negative fraction. The chain employs TRBV29-1 and TRBJ1-2, with the D gene uncertain. The CDR3 reads CSVEDPGFRGYTF. The DNA is as follows: TGCAGCGTTGAAGATCCGGGGTTCCGTGGCTACACCTTC.